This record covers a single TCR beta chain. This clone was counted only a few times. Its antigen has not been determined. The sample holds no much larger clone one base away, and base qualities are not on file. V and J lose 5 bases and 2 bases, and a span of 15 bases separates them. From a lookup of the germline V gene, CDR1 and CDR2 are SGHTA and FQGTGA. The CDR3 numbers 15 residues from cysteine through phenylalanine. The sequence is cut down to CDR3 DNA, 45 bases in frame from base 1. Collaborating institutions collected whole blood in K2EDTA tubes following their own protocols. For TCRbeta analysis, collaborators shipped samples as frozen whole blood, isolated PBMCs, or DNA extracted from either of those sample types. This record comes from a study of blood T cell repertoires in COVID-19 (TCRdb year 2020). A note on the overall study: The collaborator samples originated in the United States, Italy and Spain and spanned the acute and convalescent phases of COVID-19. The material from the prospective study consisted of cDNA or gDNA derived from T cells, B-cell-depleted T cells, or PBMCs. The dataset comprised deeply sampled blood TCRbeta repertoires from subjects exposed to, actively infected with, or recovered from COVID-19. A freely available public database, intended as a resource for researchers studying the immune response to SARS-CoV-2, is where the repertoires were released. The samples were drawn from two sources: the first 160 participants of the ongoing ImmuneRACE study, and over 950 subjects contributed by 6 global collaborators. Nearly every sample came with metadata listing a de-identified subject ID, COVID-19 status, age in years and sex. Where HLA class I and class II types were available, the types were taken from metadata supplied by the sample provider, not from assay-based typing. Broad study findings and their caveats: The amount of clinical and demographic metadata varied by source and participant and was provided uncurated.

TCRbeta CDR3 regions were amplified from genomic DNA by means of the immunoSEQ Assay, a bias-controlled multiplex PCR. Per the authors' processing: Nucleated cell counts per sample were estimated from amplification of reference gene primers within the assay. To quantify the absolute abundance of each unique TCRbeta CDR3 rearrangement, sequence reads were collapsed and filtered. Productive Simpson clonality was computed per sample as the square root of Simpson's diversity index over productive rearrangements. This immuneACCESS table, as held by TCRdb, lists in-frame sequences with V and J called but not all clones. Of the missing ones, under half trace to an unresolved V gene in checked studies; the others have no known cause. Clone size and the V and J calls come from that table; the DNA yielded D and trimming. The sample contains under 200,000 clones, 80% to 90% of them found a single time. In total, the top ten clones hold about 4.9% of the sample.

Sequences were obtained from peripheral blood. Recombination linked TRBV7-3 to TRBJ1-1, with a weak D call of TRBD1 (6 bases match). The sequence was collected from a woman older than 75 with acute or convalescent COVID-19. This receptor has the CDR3 CASSERGTFNTEAFF. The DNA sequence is TGTGCCAGCAGCGAAAGGGGGACATTTAACACTGAAGCTTTCTTT.